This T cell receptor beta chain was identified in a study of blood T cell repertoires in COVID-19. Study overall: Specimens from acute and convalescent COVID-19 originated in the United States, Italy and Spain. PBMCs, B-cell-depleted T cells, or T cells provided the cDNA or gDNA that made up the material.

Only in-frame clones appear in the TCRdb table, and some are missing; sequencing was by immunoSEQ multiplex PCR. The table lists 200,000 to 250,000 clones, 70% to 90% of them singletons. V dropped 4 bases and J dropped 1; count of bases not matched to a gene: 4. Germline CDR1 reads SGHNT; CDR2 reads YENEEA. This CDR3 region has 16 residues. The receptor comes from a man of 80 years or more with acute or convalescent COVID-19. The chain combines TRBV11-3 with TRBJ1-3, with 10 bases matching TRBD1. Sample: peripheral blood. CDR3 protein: CASSWGTGDSGNTIYF. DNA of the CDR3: TGTGCCAGCAGCTGGGGGACAGGGGATTCTGGAAACACCATATATTTT. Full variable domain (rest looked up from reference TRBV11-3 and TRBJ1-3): EAGVVQSPRYKIIEKKQPVAFWCNPISGHNTLYWYLQNLGQGPELLIRYENEEAVDDSQLPKDRFSAERLKGVDSTLKIQPAELGDSAVYLCASSWGTGDSGNTIYFGEGSWLTVV.